This record covers a single T cell receptor beta chain. The antigen remains undetermined. The isolated RNA, all of it, was reverse transcribed, so expressed TCRB transcripts were what got sequenced. The average read count of naive, central memory and regulatory T cell samples was some 3.8 million. Method: immunoSEQ multiplex PCR; TCRdb's copy keeps in-frame clones and lacks some. The sample gives roughly 250,000 clones, around 21% of which show up once; more than 0.025% is in the top ten. In germline, CDR1 is SGHRS, CDR2 YFSETQ. The ends lost 5 bases at V and 1 base at J; junction bases unmatched: 3. CDR3 length: 14 residues. Purity exceeding 95% was reached by all sorted populations. This record comes from a study of beta chain features in type 1 diabetes. Study findings and constraints: More deletions and fewer insertions at VDJ junctions were seen in type 1 diabetes patients. Shortening of TCRB CDR3s, moderate but significant, appeared in all four CD4+ subsets of Type 1 diabetes patients.

The J gene is TRBJ2-5, the V gene TRBV5-1; 9 bases match TRBD2. The source is a woman aged 40 to 50 with type 1 diabetes. Material: naive CD4+ T cells from blood. The CDR3 region is CASSGLATQETQYF. In nucleotides, the CDR3 is TGCGCCAGCAGTGGACTAGCGACCCAAGAGACCCAGTACTTC.